There are a few counts of the clone carrying this TCR beta chain. Its cognate antigen is unknown. The record originates from a study of CD8 T cells in ankylosing spondylitis. CDR1 is KGHSH, CDR2 LQKENI, per germline. The CDR3 has 13 residues. The V end lost 2 bases, the J end lost 5 bases, and 7 bases lay between the germline ends. Study observations and caveats: Reportedly, disease-linked clones are significantly enriched in ankylosing spondylitis patients' matched synovial fluid.

TCR beta libraries were made by quantitative 5'-RACE with molecular barcodes. MiXCR, applied by TCRdb to the 5' RACE reads, yields one record per CDR3 protein. The table includes about 240,000 distinct CDR3 sequences, 8.6% detected once. Sequenced: blood, either unsorted or a sorted T cell fraction (not recorded which). The rearrangement uses TRBV18 and TRBJ1-5; D ambiguous. This sequence originates from a male donor with ankylosing spondylitis or in good health (not recorded which). CDR3 region: CASSPGSDQPQHF. CDR3 sequence (DNA): TGTGCCAGCTCACCAGGGAGTGATCAGCCCCAGCATTTT.